This TCR beta chain was recorded in a study of shared clonotypes between healthy human individuals. Whole-study context: The study enrolled a couple of women and a few men aged 18 to 49.

Profiling relied on immunoSEQ multiplex PCR, and the TCRdb table lists in-frame clones only, not all of them. The sample lists fewer than 850,000 clones, roughly 87% seen once, with 34% in the top ten. The CDR3 extends over 15 amino acids. Germline V CDR1 and CDR2: MDHEN, SYDVKM. Trimming took 3 bases from V and 4 from J, leaving 14 bases between them. This TCR derives from a young man in good health. Some clones in this sample may be carry-over from other donors' samples. Sequencing was carried out using memory CD8+ T cells from PBMCs. Sample subset: CD45RO+ cells pooled with CCR7-negative TemRA cells. The chain has TRBV28 and TRBJ2-3, with D perhaps TRBD2 (6 bases). CDR3 DNA sequence: TGTGCCAGCAGTTTGATCGGCGGGACGTCAGATACGCAGTATTTT. This codes for CASSLIGGTSDTQYF.